This T cell receptor beta chain appears in the sequencing data of a study of blood T cell repertoires in COVID-19. Across the whole study: COVID-19 samples from acute and convalescent phases originated in the United States, Italy and Spain.

Germline V gives CDR1 SGHAT, CDR2 FQNNGV. The CDR3 spans 16 residues. The trim removed 1 base at V and 4 bases at J, leaving 8 bases unmatched. This clone was seen a few times. The data were produced by immunoSEQ multiplex PCR, yet TCRdb's version contains in-frame clones alone and is incomplete. The data contain about 120,000 clones, over 75% of them singletons. The sample consisted of peripheral blood. The gene calls are TRBV11-2 and TRBJ2-7, with TRBD1 identical over 9 bases. The clonotype was recovered from a middle-aged man with acute or convalescent COVID-19. The CDR3 DNA is TGTGCCAGCAGCTTAGGGGCACAGGGGGCACGGTACGAGCAGTACTTC. Translation: CASSLGAQGARYEQYF.